Following are 19 T cell receptor beta chains from one sample sequenced in a study of cytomegalovirus exposure and HLA in healthy donors (TCRdb year 2017). The library was obtained by the immunoSEQ multiplex PCR assay. For the multiplex PCR, a mixture combining 60 forward primers for TCR Vbeta segments and 13 reverse primers for TCR Jbeta segments was used. The table was pulled from immuneACCESS by TCRdb, which kept in-frame rearrangements only. Such tables lose some clones; where checked, under half of the loss comes from unresolved V genes, and the rest has no known cause. This sample comprises around 150,000 clones, approximately 86% of them detected only once. 0.45% to 0.55% of the sample is in the top ten clones. The sample taken for sequencing was PBMCs. All receptors derive from a woman in her 40s in good health and CMV-seronegative.

The V and J genes are TRBV4-2 and TRBJ2-7; 10 bases align to TRBD1. V dropped 3 bases and J dropped 4; count of bases not matched to a gene: 9. The CDR3 covers 16 residues. Germline CDR1 LGHNA, CDR2 YNFKEQ. The CDR3 protein is CASSQLGDRGLYEQYF. The CDR3 nucleotides read TGTGCCAGCAGCCAGCTGGGGGACAGGGGTCTGTACGAGCAGTACTTC.

The V gene is TRBV29-1, the J gene TRBJ2-5, with unresolved D. The J call could be wrong; TRBJ2-7 is a better fit for the DNA end. Germline V gene data show CDR1 as SQVTM and CDR2 as ANQGSEA. The CDR3 is 11 residues long. The CDR3, as DNA: TGCAGCGTTGGTCGCGCCTACGAGCAGTACTTC. It translates to CSVGRAYEQYF.

V usage is TRBV28 and J usage is TRBJ1-5, with D hard to call. V lost 4 bases to trimming and J lost 5 bases, with 3 bases between them. This CDR3 is 11 amino acids long. CDR1 MDHEN and CDR2 SYDVKM come from the germline V gene. For the CDR3, the DNA is TGTGCCAGCAGTTCATATCAGCCCCAGCATTTT. Protein sequence: CASSSYQPQHF. The full variable domain, in which reference TRBV28 and TRBJ1-5 provide the parts outside the CDR3, is DVKVTQSSRYLVKRTGEKVFLECVQDMDHENMFWYRQDPGLGLRLIYFSYDVKMKEKGDIPEGYSVSREKKERFSLILESASTNQTSMYLCASSSYQPQHFGDGTRLSIL.

This chain joins TRBV30 and TRBJ1-2; D might be TRBD1 (5 bases). The V gene's germline CDR1 is GTSNPN and CDR2 SVGIG (reference sequence). CDR3 length: 13 amino acids. V lost 3 bases to trimming and J lost 8 bases, with 16 bases between them. The CDR3 DNA sequence: TGTGCCTGGAGCGCCAGGGCGGTGAACGGCTACACCTTC. Protein product: CAWSARAVNGYTF. The whole variable domain, remainder taken from reference TRBV30 and TRBJ1-2, is SQTIHQWPATLVQPVGSPLSLECTVEGTSNPNLYWYRQAAGRGLQLLFYSVGIGQISSEVPQNLSASRPQDRQFILSSKKLLLSDSGFYLCAWSARAVNGYTFGSGTRLTVV.

V usage is TRBV27 and J usage is TRBJ2-5, with D possibly matching TRBD2 (6 bases). The CDR3 length is 14 residues. V was clipped by 5 bases and J by 8 bases, with 18 bases between them. Looked up from germline, CDR1 is MNHEY and CDR2 is SMNVEV (reference sequence). As DNA, the CDR3 is TGTGCCAGCAGTGCGCGGGACGGCTGGCCAACCCAGTACTTC. Translation: CASSARDGWPTQYF.

J is TRBJ2-7 and V is TRBV6-1; no reliable D call. The V end was cut by 4 bases, the J end by 0 bases, with 10 bases between. The CDR3 runs 14 residues. Germline CDR1 MNHNS, CDR2 SASEGT. The CDR3 DNA reads TGTGCCAGCAGTGGGGCAGGATACTCCTACGAGCAGTACTTC. Its protein is CASSGAGYSYEQYF.

The chain couples TRBV5-1 to TRBJ2-7; no firm D call. The CDR3 loop spans 15 amino acids. Per germline, CDR1 SGHRS and CDR2 YFSETQ. Trimming left V 0 bases short and J 7 bases short, with 17 bases between. The CDR3 region is CASSLGSGESREQYF. CDR3 in DNA: TGCGCCAGCAGCTTGGGGTCCGGAGAGAGTAGGGAGCAGTACTTC.

The CDR3 protein is CAWSTSGYEQYF. The CDR3 DNA reads TGTGCCTGGAGTACTAGCGGGTACGAGCAGTACTTC. This rearrangement joins TRBV30 to TRBJ2-7, with TRBD2 matching 9 bases. The junction had 0 bases not matched to a gene; V was cut back by 2 bases and J by 4 bases. This CDR3 comprises 12 residues. Germline V gene data show CDR1 as GTSNPN and CDR2 as SVGIG (reference sequence). Complete variable domain (other parts from reference TRBV30 and TRBJ2-7): SQTIHQWPATLVQPVGSPLSLECTVEGTSNPNLYWYRQAAGRGLQLLFYSVGIGQISSEVPQNLSASRPQDRQFILSSKKLLLSDSGFYLCAWSTSGYEQYFGPGTRLTVT.

V usage is TRBV27 and J usage is TRBJ2-5; 7 bases are shared with TRBD2. This CDR3 contains 12 residues. V shed 8 bases and J 9 bases; nucleotides not matched to a gene: 9. Germline V gives CDR1 MNHEY, CDR2 SMNVEV (reference sequence). CDR3 sequence reads: CASGREGRAQYF. CDR3 coding DNA: TGTGCCAGCGGAAGGGAGGGACGGGCCCAGTACTTC.

The rearrangement uses TRBV27 and TRBJ2-1; 10 nucleotides match TRBD2. The CDR3 extends over 15 amino acids. The ends lost 8 bases at V and 9 bases at J; junction bases unmatched: 13. Germline-derived CDR1 and CDR2 are MNHEY and SMNVEV (reference sequence). CDR3 nucleotides: TGTGCCAGCGGAATAGGGGCTATAGCGGGAGGTGAGCAGTTCTTC. Translated: CASGIGAIAGGEQFF.

This chain joins TRBV6-1 and TRBJ2-5; D perhaps matches TRBD1 (5 bases). CDR3 length: 13 amino acids. The V gene lost 5 bases and the J gene lost 1 base, with 8 bases spanning the gap. Per the germline V gene, CDR1 is MNHNS and CDR2 is SASEGT. This chain's CDR3 is CASSPDSQETQYF. The DNA of the CDR3 is TGTGCCAGCAGTCCCGACAGCCAAGAGACCCAGTACTTC.

To note about this clone: Other DNA sequences within the sample encode an identical CDR3. DNA of the CDR3: TGTGCCAGCAGGAGACTAGCGCTAAACACCGGGGAGCTGTTTTTT. This gives the protein CASRRLALNTGELFF. The chain uses TRBV6-5 and TRBJ2-2; TRBD2 agrees at 8 bases. The CDR3 is 15 amino acids. The junction had 5 bases not matched to a gene; V was cut back by 6 bases and J by 2 bases. The germline V gene encodes CDR1 MNHEY and CDR2 SVGAGI.

The chain recombines TRBV11-2 with TRBJ1-6; a weak D match, TRBD1 (6 bases). The CDR3 runs 15 residues. Germline V gene data show CDR1 as SGHAT and CDR2 as FQNNGV. V was pared by 6 bases and J by 6 bases, with 15 bases between. This CDR3 is CASRLPRGGNSPLHF. The DNA of the CDR3 is TGTGCCAGCAGACTACCCAGGGGCGGTAATTCACCCCTCCACTTT.

The gene calls are TRBV4-2 and TRBJ2-3; tentatively, D is TRBD1 (6 bases). This CDR3 has 15 residues. The germline CDR1 and CDR2 sequences are LGHNA and YNFKEQ. V shed 0 bases and J shed 1 base, with 8 bases lying between them. CDR3 amino acids: CASSQEEGGTDTQYF. CDR3 in DNA: TGTGCCAGCAGCCAAGAAGAGGGGGGCACAGATACGCAGTATTTT.

The chain joins TRBV6-1 to TRBJ1-1; 7 nucleotides agree with TRBD1. Germline loops: CDR1 MNHNS, CDR2 SASEGT. V gave up 2 bases and J gave up 7 bases; unmatched junction bases: 7. The CDR3 length is 14 residues. CDR3 region: CASSELLGGFEAFF. The DNA for the CDR3 is TGTGCCAGCAGTGAATTGTTAGGGGGCTTTGAAGCTTTCTTT.

This chain joins TRBV6-5 and TRBJ1-2; no clear D. V lost 0 bases and J 2 bases, leaving 10 bases between the germline ends. From germline, CDR1 is MNHEY and CDR2 SVGAGI. The CDR3 totals 15 residues. The CDR3 loop is CASSYSLPGNYGYTF. CDR3 coding DNA: TGTGCCAGCAGTTACTCTCTCCCAGGCAACTATGGCTACACCTTC.

The gene calls are TRBV6-1 and TRBJ1-1, with no clear D. With 5 bases removed from V and 4 bases from J, the gap between germline ends came to 14 bases. Germline assignment: CDR1 MNHNS and CDR2 SASEGT. This CDR3 has 14 residues. CDR3 sequence: CASSKTARGTEAFF. CDR3 nucleotides: TGTGCCAGCAGTAAGACGGCCCGGGGCACTGAAGCTTTCTTT.

CDR3 in DNA: TGTGCCAGCAGCGACCGGGACAGAGGAAACACCATATATTTT. Translated, it gives CASSDRDRGNTIYF. The chain uses TRBV7-3 and TRBJ1-3; 7 positions match TRBD1. The V and J ends lost 5 bases and 4 bases, in that order; junction bases with no gene match: 5. The CDR3 runs 14 residues. CDR1 and CDR2 from the germline V gene are SGHTA and FQGTGA.

This chain uses TRBV6-5 with TRBJ2-1; the D is unclear. Germline values: CDR1 MNHEY, CDR2 SVGAGI. CDR3 length: 13 amino acids. Trimming shortened V by 2 bases and J by 7 bases, and 9 bases separated the two germline ends. This CDR3 reads CASSYLFRNEQFF. For the CDR3, the DNA is TGTGCCAGCAGTTACCTCTTTCGGAATGAGCAGTTCTTC.